These 23 T cell receptor beta chains were all obtained from the same sample, sequenced in a study of CD8 T cells in ankylosing spondylitis. Study outcomes and limitations: A TCR beta motif made of fewer than ten highly homologous variants seemed typical of ankylosing spondylitis blood.

Antigen specificity for these receptors is unknown. MiXCR, applied by TCRdb to the 5' RACE reads, yields one record per CDR3 protein. The data contain roughly 370,000 distinct CDR3 sequences, about 20% of them seen just once; the ten biggest clones take up about a sixth. The source material was blood, either unsorted or a sorted T cell fraction (not recorded which). These receptors originate from a male donor with ankylosing spondylitis.

A few counts support this clonotype. V and J are TRBV27 and TRBJ2-1; the match to TRBD2 covers 10 bases. The CDR3 contains 16 residues. Per the germline V gene, CDR1 is MNHEY and CDR2 is SMNVEV (reference sequence). V lost 3 bases and J lost 5; bases outside the gene matches: 7. The CDR3 reads CASSLGLAGAHNEQFF. The CDR3 DNA reads TGTGCCAGCAGTTTGGGTCTAGCGGGAGCCCACAATGAGCAGTTCTTC.

In its sample, this clonotype was seen a few times. The chain is built from TRBV10-3 and TRBJ2-2; D possibly corresponds to TRBD1 (6 bases). CDR3 length: 14 amino acids. The V and J ends lost 6 bases and 1 base respectively, with 9 bases between them. Germline loops: CDR1 ENHRY, CDR2 SYGVKD. CDR3 sequence: CAISNRENTGELFF. CDR3 DNA: TGTGCCATCAGCAACAGGGAGAACACCGGGGAGCTGTTTTTT.

This chain joins TRBV7-9 and TRBJ1-1; D remains unclear. Germline assignment: CDR1 SEHNR and CDR2 FQNEAQ (reference sequence). This CDR3 spans 14 amino acids. Deletions cut 5 bases from V and 6 bases from J, with 16 bases between. The CDR3 region has the DNA TGTGCCAGCAGCATCCAGGTGTCCGCGGCTGAAGCTTTCTTT. It specifies CASSIQVSAAEAFF.

The V gene is TRBV12-3 or TRBV12-4, the J gene TRBJ1-6, with TRBD1 identical over 7 bases. The ends lost 5 bases at V and 10 bases at J; junction bases unmatched: 8. The length of the CDR3 is 14 residues. CDR3 sequence (DNA): TGTGCCAGCAGTAATACAGGGGTAGGCTCACCCCTCCACTTT. This sequence encodes CASSNTGVGSPLHF.

This clonotype was observed a few times. The chain combines TRBV29-1 with TRBJ2-1; 10 bases map to TRBD1. The CDR3 length is 13 residues. Germline CDR1 and CDR2: SQVTM and ANQGSEA. V gave up 6 bases and J gave up 7 bases; unmatched junction bases: 6. CDR3 coding DNA: TGCAGCGTAGAACGGACAGGGGGAAATGAGCAGTTCTTC. Translating gives CSVERTGGNEQFF.

The chain carries TRBV28 and TRBJ1-5; D not certain. This CDR3 comprises 16 residues. CDR1 and CDR2 from the germline V gene are MDHEN and SYDVKM. V gave up 4 bases and J gave up 2 bases, with 15 bases separating them. The CDR3 spells CASSSLAAGGNQPQHF. The CDR3 nucleotides are TGTGCCAGCAGTTCTCTTGCCGCGGGAGGCAATCAGCCCCAGCATTTT.

This clonotype was seen only a few times. The rearrangement joins TRBV12-3 or TRBV12-4 to TRBJ1-2; no clear D gene. CDR3 length: 14 residues. V lost 2 bases and J lost 8, with 15 bases in between. As DNA, the CDR3 is TGTGCCAGCAGTTTACAACGAGAATACGAGGGCTACACCTTC. Encoded protein: CASSLQREYEGYTF.

This clonotype was observed a handful of times. The V call is TRBV5-1, the J call TRBJ2-7; D gene uncertain. The CDR3 has 15 amino acids. Germline values: CDR1 SGHRS, CDR2 YFSETQ. V lost 1 base and J 3 bases, leaving 14 bases between the germline ends. The CDR3: CASSLSEAPYYEQYF. For the CDR3, the DNA is TGCGCCAGCAGCTTGTCAGAGGCCCCTTACTACGAGCAGTACTTC.

The J gene is TRBJ1-2, the V gene TRBV7-8; maybe TRBD1 (5 bases). This CDR3 region has 14 residues. Germline loops: CDR1 SGHVS, CDR2 FQNEAQ. Trimming left V 5 bases short and J 7 bases short, with 17 bases between. The CDR3 region is CASSVQPGEAGYTF. In DNA, the CDR3 is TGTGCCAGCAGCGTACAACCGGGGGAGGCTGGCTACACCTTC.

Only a few counts were recorded for this clonotype. The rearrangement joins TRBV19 to TRBJ1-4; tentatively, D is TRBD1 (5 bases). The V end was cut by 6 bases, the J end by 10 bases, with 15 bases between. Germline CDR1 LNHDA, CDR2 SQIVND (reference sequence). The CDR3 extends over 13 amino acids. The CDR3 nucleotides read TGTGCCAGTAGAGATGGGGCCGTCAGAAAACTGTTTTTT. Encoded protein: CASRDGAVRKLFF. The full variable domain, with the rest looked up from reference TRBV19 and TRBJ1-4, is DGGITQSPKYLFRKEGQNVTLSCEQNLNHDAMYWYRQDPGQGLRLIYYSQIVNDFQKGDIAEGYSVSREKKESFPLTVTSAQKNPTAFYLCASRDGAVRKLFFGSGTQLSVL.

Only a few counts were recorded for this clonotype. The V gene is TRBV19, the J gene TRBJ1-5; 7 bases fit TRBD1. Germline V gene data show CDR1 as LNHDA and CDR2 as SQIVND (reference sequence). The CDR3 is 16 residues long. V lost 9 bases to trimming and J lost 2 bases; unmatched junction nucleotides: 13. DNA for the CDR3: TGTGCCAGCCGGGAACAGGGGAATTTTGGCAATCAGCCCCAGCATTTT. It translates to CASREQGNFGNQPQHF.

This clonotype was picked up a small number of times. The genes are TRBV12-3 or TRBV12-4 and TRBJ1-6; 10 positions match TRBD1. This CDR3 has 15 residues. The ends lost 8 bases at V and 10 bases at J; junction bases unmatched: 11. CDR3 loop: CASGPLTGGLSPLHF. DNA of the CDR3: TGTGCCAGCGGCCCCCTGACAGGGGGCTTGTCACCCCTCCACTTT.

V and J are TRBV5-1 and TRBJ2-7; maybe TRBD2 (5 bases). V was pared by 8 bases and J by 2 bases, with 8 bases between. Per the germline V gene, CDR1 is SGHRS and CDR2 is YFSETQ. The CDR3 is 11 amino acids. The CDR3 DNA is TGCGCCAGAGAGGGCACCTACGAGCAGTACTTC. It encodes CAREGTYEQYF.

This clonotype was found a few times. The chain joins TRBV12-3 or TRBV12-4 to TRBJ1-2, with a tentative D call TRBD1 (5 bases). V dropped 6 bases and J dropped 8 bases, with 16 bases sitting between them. The CDR3 is 13 residues long. The CDR3 DNA sequence: TGTGCCAGCAGCCGGATGGCCTGGGGGGGCTACACCTTC. Protein product: CASSRMAWGGYTF.

The gene calls are TRBV18 and TRBJ1-5; maybe TRBD1 (5 bases). The CDR3 contains 14 residues. The germline V and J ends were trimmed by 3 bases and 6 bases, with 12 bases remaining between them. Germline CDR1 is KGHSH and CDR2 is LQKENI. The CDR3 region has the DNA TGTGCCAGCTCACCGGCAGGGAAGGGTCAGCCCCAGCATTTT. As protein: CASSPAGKGQPQHF.

The chain links TRBV6-6 to TRBJ2-1, with D possibly being TRBD1 (5 bases). The CDR3 consists of 12 residues. Trimming pared 8 bases from V and 6 bases from J, leaving 11 bases between. Germline V lookup: CDR1 MNHNY, CDR2 SVGAGI (reference sequence). The CDR3 nucleotides read TGTGCCAGCGTAAGCAGGGTCAATGAGCAGTTCTTC. It is translated as CASVSRVNEQFF.

The chain carries TRBV14 and TRBJ2-3; TRBD2 agrees at 11 bases. V was pared by 1 base and J by 6 bases, with 6 bases of the junction left unmatched. Germline CDR1 is SGHDN and CDR2 is FVKESK. This CDR3 region has 16 residues. CDR3 DNA sequence: TGTGCCAGCAGCCAAGTACAGACTAGCGGGACGGATACGCAGTATTTT. Protein sequence: CASSQVQTSGTDTQYF.

This clonotype was counted between two and nine times. The V and J genes are TRBV10-3 and TRBJ2-7, with TRBD1 identical over 7 bases. This CDR3 is built from 14 residues. V trimming: 6 bases; J trimming: 3 bases; junction bases outside the gene matches: 8. CDR1 is ENHRY, CDR2 SYGVKD, per germline. CDR3 DNA sequence: TGTGCCATCAGGGGTGACAGGGACCTCTACGAGCAGTACTTC. This translates into CAIRGDRDLYEQYF.

V and J are TRBV20-1 and TRBJ1-4, with 8 bases that match TRBD1. The CDR3 spans 14 residues. The junction had 8 bases not matched to a gene; V was cut back by 3 bases and J by 8 bases. Germline assignment: CDR1 DFQATT and CDR2 SNEGSKA (reference sequence). CDR3 protein: CSASAGGGGEKLFF. CDR3 DNA: TGCAGTGCTAGTGCAGGGGGCGGGGGGGAAAAACTGTTTTTT.

This clonotype turned up a few times. The rearrangement joins TRBV6-5 to TRBJ2-1; TRBD2 matches 11 bases. CDR1 MNHEY and CDR2 SVGAGI come from the germline V gene. Trimming cost V 0 bases and J 2 bases; bases outside gene matches: 3. The CDR3 consists of 17 residues. The DNA for the CDR3 is TGTGCCAGCAGTTACTCCGGACTAGCGGGTGCCTACAATGAGCAGTTCTTC. Amino acids: CASSYSGLAGAYNEQFF.

The chain combines TRBV14 with TRBJ2-2, with no clear D. Trimming shortened V by 3 bases and J by 6 bases, and 5 bases separated the two germline ends. This CDR3 comprises 12 residues. Germline V CDR1 and CDR2: SGHDN, FVKESK. CDR3 coding DNA: TGTGCCAGCAGCCAGGCTGCCGGGGAGCTGTTTTTT. Protein product: CASSQAAGELFF.

There are a few counts of this clonotype. The rearrangement joins TRBV20-1 to TRBJ2-7, with D perhaps matching TRBD2 (6 bases). CDR1 is DFQATT, CDR2 SNEGSKA, per germline (reference sequence). This CDR3 has 13 amino acids. V was cut by 4 bases and J by 6 bases, with 16 bases left in between. The DNA for the CDR3 is TGCAGTGCTATTCTAGCGTTAGCCGGCGAGCAGTACTTC. It codes for CSAILALAGEQYF.

The chain employs TRBV27 and TRBJ2-7, with D perhaps matching TRBD2 (7 bases). Trimming took 2 bases from V and 0 from J, leaving 11 bases between them. CDR1 is MNHEY and CDR2 is SMNVEV in the germline V gene (reference sequence). The CDR3 has 15 amino acids. CDR3 protein: CASSLTGGPSYEQYF. CDR3 coding DNA: TGTGCCAGCAGTTTAACGGGGGGCCCCTCCTACGAGCAGTACTTC.